Reported below is one TCR beta chain. Its antigen is not yet known. The sample holds no much larger clone one base away, and base qualities are not on file. TCRbeta CDR3 regions were sequenced with the immunoSEQ Assay. After extraction, genomic DNA underwent amplification by bias-controlled multiplex PCR, followed by high-throughput sequencing. On the study's bioinformatics: Collapsing and filtering of sequences were performed to quantify the absolute abundance of each unique TCRbeta CDR3 region. T cell fraction was estimated by normalization of TCRbeta template counts to usable DNA, with usable DNA being measured through amplification of reference genes present in all nucleated cells. Repertoire TCRs were annotated as SARS-CoV-2-specific when V gene, CDR3 amino acid sequence and J gene were exactly matched to a known reactive TCR set. The reference SARS-CoV-2 TCR set was obtained from MIRA and was filtered for enrichment in COVID-19-positive ImmuneCODE repertoires, whereby public or cross-reactive TCRs were removed. Based on the MIRA antigens, annotated TCRs were further analysed at the level of specific ORF or position within ORF. Breadth was defined as annotated unique rearrangements over total unique productive rearrangements; depth was the summed frequency of those rearrangements. TCR breadth was compared between groups using two-sided Wilcoxon rank-sum tests. Entries here come from immuneACCESS through TCRdb and include only in-frame sequences with V and J called. Some clones fail to appear in such tables; in the studies checked, an unresolved V gene covers under half of the shortfall, and the cause of the remainder is unknown. V, J and clone size are taken as reported in that table, and D and trimming were inferred from the DNA itself. This sample is represented by 350,000 to 550,000 clones; 89% of them were singletons. Of the sample, roughly 2.5% falls within the top ten clones.

These data belong to a study of Ad26.COV2.S vaccination and SARS-CoV-2 variants (dated by TCRdb to about 2021). Describing the broader study: Vaccine-arm donors were drawn from COV1001, a multicentre, randomized, double-blind, placebo-controlled phase I-IIa trial of Ad26.COV2.S in healthy adults. Ad26.COV2.S was administered intramuscularly at 5 x 10^10 or 1 x 10^11 viral particles, either as a single shot or as two shots given 56 days apart. Investigators did not know the trial group allocation while performing experiments and assessing outcomes. Trial participants were randomized into five groups of five: low-dose or high-dose Ad26.COV2.S given once or twice, or placebo on both occasions. A total of some 30 samples were included in the TCR-sequenced set, comprising about 20 Ad26.COV2.S vaccine recipients, 5 placebo recipients and 8 SARS-CoV-2 convalescent individuals. TCRbeta repertoire sequencing served as the tool for gauging how specific and how broad the SARS-CoV-2-reactive T cell receptors were following Ad26.COV2.S vaccination. Paper-wide results and their limitations: The authors noted that the TCR breadth and depth analyses may have underestimated total T cell responses. The study was not powered for comparison of responses between vaccine doses or regimens. After vaccination, substantial breadth of spike-specific CD8+ and CD4+ T cell responses was reported. Vaccine and placebo recipients had similar non-spike TCR breadth, a finding consistent with the vaccine containing only spike. Compared with placebo recipients, Ad26.COV2.S recipients showed higher spike-specific TCR breadth (P = 0.0014).

The sample's treatment or condition label, in plain terms: approximately 18 received Ad26.COV2.S at low or high dose, single or two shots; several received placebo; per-sample allocation not given. Repertoires of vaccine and placebo recipients were sequenced from samples collected on day 63 after the first injection. In Cohort 1b, around 23 adults aged 18-55 years were enrolled at a single site in Boston, USA, between 29 July and 7 August 2020. Ad26.COV2.S was a replication-incompetent adenovirus type 26 vector that expressed a prefusion-stabilized SARS-CoV-2 spike protein derived from the original Wuhan strain. The CDR3 starts with the cysteine, ends with the phenylalanine, and has 17 residues. Kept here is only the CDR3 DNA, which spans 51 bases and is read in frame from base 1. The germline V gene yields LGHNA for CDR1 and YNFKEQ for CDR2. V ends up 4 bases short and J 0 bases short, with an unmatched junction base count of 8.

The chain employs TRBV4-2 and TRBJ2-3; 9 nucleotides in the junction match TRBD2. The starting material was peripheral blood, obtained in a trial of Ad26.COV2.S vaccine versus placebo. This receptor was taken from a person aged 18 to 59 who received the Ad26.COV2.S COVID-19 vaccine or a placebo. CDR3 sequence: CASSPNYAGGSTDTQYF. The DNA sequence is given as TGTGCCAGCAGCCCGAATTACGCGGGAGGGAGCACAGATACGCAGTATTTT.